This is a list of T cell receptor beta chains from one sample in a study of shared clonotypes between healthy human individuals. TCRdb keeps only in-frame clones here, not all; method: immunoSEQ multiplex PCR. The sample consists of roughly 2.5 million clones, 85% to 95% of them appearing once. Sequenced material: naive CD4+ T cells sorted from blood. Receptors were obtained from a man younger than 35 in good health. The CDR3 runs from the conserved cysteine through the conserved F or W. D genes are given only for firm matches. Not every row has a clone size; where given, it reads once, few, many or a size class.

V	size	D	J	length	DNA	CDR3
TRBV19	NA	TRBD1	TRBJ1-1	15	TGTGCCAGTAGTAGGGCGGCAGGGGGAGGCACTGAAGCTTTCTTT	CASSRAAGGGTEAFF
TRBV4-1	NA	NA	TRBJ2-3	19	TGCGCCAGCAGCCAAGATCGGGTGAACTTGTGGGGGAACACAGATACGCAGTATTTT	CASSQDRVNLWGNTDTQYF
TRBV4-3	NA	NA	TRBJ2-3	14	TGCGCCAGCAGCCAAGAGGGTAGCACAGATACGCAGTATTTT	CASSQEGSTDTQYF
TRBV7-2	NA	TRBD2	TRBJ2-2	16	TGTGCCAGCAGACCCTCAGCGGGGGCGAACACCGGGGAGCTGTTTTTT	CASRPSAGANTGELFF
TRBV30	NA	NA	TRBJ1-2	12	TGTGCCTGGAGGCGGGACACTCGGCCCTACACCTTC	CAWRRDTRPYTF
TRBV5-4	NA	NA	TRBJ1-4	14	TGTGCCAGCAGCATATCGGGGGGCCATGAAAAACTGTTTTTT	CASSISGGHEKLFF
TRBV7-8	NA	NA	TRBJ1-4	16	TGTGCCAGCAGCTTAACGGGGGGACGGCCTATTGGGGAACTGTTTTTT	CASSLTGGRPIGELFF
TRBV9	NA	NA	TRBJ2-7	14	TGTGCCAGCAGCGTAGGAGCGAGCTCCTACGAGCAGTACTTC	CASSVGASSYEQYF
TRBV6-6	NA	TRBD1	TRBJ1-2	15	TGTGCCAGCAGCCGACCGGGACAGGGGGGAGATGGCTACACCTTC	CASSRPGQGGDGYTF
TRBV5-1	NA	NA	TRBJ1-2	15	TGCGCCAGCAGCTTCATAGGCGGGGCAGAATATGGCTACACCTTC	CASSFIGGAEYGYTF
TRBV27	NA	NA	TRBJ1-5	12	TGTGCCAGCAGTCCACTCAATCAGCCCCAGCATTTT	CASSPLNQPQHF
TRBV30	NA	TRBD1	TRBJ2-1	16	TGTGCCTGGAGTGTGCCCACAGGGGGCTACTACAATGAGCAGTTCTTC	CAWSVPTGGYYNEQFF
TRBV27	once	NA	TRBJ2-7	18	TGTGCCAGCAGTTCCTACCTTTTTCACAGGGGCGGGGGCTACGAGCAGTACTTC	CASSSYLFHRGGGYEQYF
TRBV30	few	TRBD1	TRBJ1-6	14	TGTGCCTGGAGTGCCGGGACAGTGCATTCACCCCTCCACTTT	CAWSAGTVHSPLHF
TRBV7-2	NA	NA	TRBJ2-7	13	TGTGCCAGCAGCTTAGCAGGGGGATACGAGCAGTACTTC	CASSLAGGYEQYF
TRBV30	NA	NA	TRBJ2-5	14	TGTGCCTGGTCCCGAGGGGGGGGACGGGAGACCCAGTACTTC	CAWSRGGGRETQYF
TRBV10-3	NA	NA	TRBJ2-3	16	TGTGCCATCAGTGAGGATCTGCCCCTAAGCACAGATACGCAGTATTTT	CAISEDLPLSTDTQYF
TRBV5-1	NA	NA	TRBJ2-3	16	TGCGCCAGCAGCATGACCGGTGCACCATACACAGATACGCAGTATTTT	CASSMTGAPYTDTQYF
TRBV7-2	NA	TRBD1	TRBJ2-2	16	TGTGCCAGCAGCTTAGTAGGGGGCGTTGGCACCGGGGAGCTGTTTTTT	CASSLVGGVGTGELFF
TRBV4-1	NA	NA	TRBJ1-4	13	TGCGCCAGCAGCCAAGTAGGGCCGGAAAAACTGTTTTTT	CASSQVGPEKLFF
TRBV14	NA	NA	TRBJ2-5	12	TGTGCCAGCAGCCGTTCGAGGGAGACCCAGTACTTC	CASSRSRETQYF
TRBV7-8	NA	NA	TRBJ2-5	16	TGTGCCAGCAGCCCCCAAACGAGAGGGCCGGGGGAGACCCAGTACTTC	CASSPQTRGPGETQYF
TRBV28	once	NA	TRBJ2-7	11	TGTGCCAGCGGGAGGTTGGGCGAGCAGTACTTC	CASGRLGEQYF
TRBV19	NA	NA	TRBJ1-2	16	TGTGCCAGTAGTCTAAGGACGGTGGGTACTAACTATGGCTACACCTTC	CASSLRTVGTNYGYTF
TRBV2	once	TRBD2	TRBJ2-3	16	TGTGCCAGCAGTGCCGGACTAGCGGGAGGCACAGATACGCAGTATTTT	CASSAGLAGGTDTQYF
TRBV7-2	NA	NA	TRBJ1-5	15	TGTGCCAGCAGCTTAGCACAGGCAGTCAATCAGCCCCAGCATTTT	CASSLAQAVNQPQHF
TRBV9	NA	NA	TRBJ2-3	18	TGTGCCAGCAGCGTAGGGTTGGGCTGGACAATAAGCACAGATACGCAGTATTTT	CASSVGLGWTISTDTQYF
TRBV27	few	NA	TRBJ1-3	14	TGTGCCAGCAGTTCACAGAGCTCTGGAAACACCATATATTTT	CASSSQSSGNTIYF
TRBV16	NA	NA	TRBJ1-1	15	TGTGCCAGCAGCCAATGGCGGAACGGGGACACTGAAGCTTTCTTT	CASSQWRNGDTEAFF
TRBV27	NA	NA	TRBJ2-2	15	TGTGCCAGCAGCTCGGTCCCCATCCCGACCGGGGAGCTGTTTTTT	CASSSVPIPTGELFF
TRBV28	NA	NA	TRBJ2-1	12	TGTGCCAGCGGGAAGCCAGACAATGAGCAGTTCTTC	CASGKPDNEQFF
TRBV7-8	NA	NA	TRBJ2-7	14	TGTGCCAGCAGCTTCCGGTTGTCTATCTACGAGCAGTACTTC	CASSFRLSIYEQYF
TRBV27	NA	NA	TRBJ2-3	13	TGTGCCAGCAGCCACGGAGACACAGATACGCAGTATTTT	CASSHGDTDTQYF
TRBV7-2	NA	TRBD1	TRBJ1-2	15	TGTGCCAGCAGCTTAGTGGTGGGACAGGGCAACGGCTACACCTTC	CASSLVVGQGNGYTF
TRBV10-3	NA	TRBD2	TRBJ2-3	15	TGTGCCATCAGTTGGACTAGCGGGGGAATGGATACGCAGTATTTT	CAISWTSGGMDTQYF
TRBV30	few	NA	TRBJ1-1	13	TGTGCCTGGAGACAGTACATGAACACTGAAGCTTTCTTT	CAWRQYMNTEAFF
TRBV2	NA	NA	TRBJ1-6	15	TGTGCCAGCAGTCCGGAGGCGGGGTATAATTCACCCCTCCACTTT	CASSPEAGYNSPLHF
TRBV2	NA	TRBD2	TRBJ2-3	16	TGTGCCAGCAATTCGTGGGCTAGCGGTAGCACAGATACGCAGTATTTT	CASNSWASGSTDTQYF
TRBV2	NA	TRBD1	TRBJ2-2	15	TGTGCCAGCAATGGACAGGGAAGGAACACCGGGGAGCTGTTTTTT	CASNGQGRNTGELFF
TRBV6-1	NA	TRBD1	TRBJ1-5	17	TGTGCCAGCAGGGAACAGGGGGCGCAGCATAGCAATCAGCCCCAGCATTTT	CASREQGAQHSNQPQHF
TRBV5-4	NA	TRBD2	TRBJ2-3	15	TGTGCCAGCAGCCCGAGACTAGCGGGAGTAGATACGCAGTATTTT	CASSPRLAGVDTQYF
TRBV30	NA	NA	TRBJ2-3	14	TGTGCCTGGGAATATCCGGGGGGCATAGATACGCAGTATTTT	CAWEYPGGIDTQYF